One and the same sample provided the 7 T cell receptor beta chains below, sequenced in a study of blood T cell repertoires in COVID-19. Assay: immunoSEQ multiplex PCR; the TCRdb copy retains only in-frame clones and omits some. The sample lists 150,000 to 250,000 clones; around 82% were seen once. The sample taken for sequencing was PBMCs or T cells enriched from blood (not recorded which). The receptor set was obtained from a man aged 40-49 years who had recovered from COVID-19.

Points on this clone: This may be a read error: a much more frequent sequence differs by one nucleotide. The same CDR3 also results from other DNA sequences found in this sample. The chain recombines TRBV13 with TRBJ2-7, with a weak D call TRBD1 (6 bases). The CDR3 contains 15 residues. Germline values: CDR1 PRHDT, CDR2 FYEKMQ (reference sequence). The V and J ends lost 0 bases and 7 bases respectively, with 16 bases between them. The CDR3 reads CASSLGTGGLEEQYF. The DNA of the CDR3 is TGTGCCAGCAGCTTAGGGACAGGAGGTTTGGAGGAGCAGTACTTC.

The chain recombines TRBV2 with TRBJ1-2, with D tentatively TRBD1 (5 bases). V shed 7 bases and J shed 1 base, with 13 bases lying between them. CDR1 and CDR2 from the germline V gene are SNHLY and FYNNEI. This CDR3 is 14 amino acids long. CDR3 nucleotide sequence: TGTGCCAGCACCAAGGACACTGTTAACTATGGCTACACCTTC. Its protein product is CASTKDTVNYGYTF.

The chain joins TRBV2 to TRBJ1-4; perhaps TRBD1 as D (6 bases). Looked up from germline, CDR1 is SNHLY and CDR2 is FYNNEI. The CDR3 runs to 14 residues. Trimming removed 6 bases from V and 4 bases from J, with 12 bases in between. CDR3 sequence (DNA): TGTGCCAGCAGCCAACAGGGACGTAATGAAAAACTGTTTTTT. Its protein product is CASSQQGRNEKLFF.

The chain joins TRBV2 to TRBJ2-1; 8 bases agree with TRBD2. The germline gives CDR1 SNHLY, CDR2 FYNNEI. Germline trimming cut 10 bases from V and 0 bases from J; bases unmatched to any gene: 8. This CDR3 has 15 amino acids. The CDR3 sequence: CATASGHSSYNEQFF. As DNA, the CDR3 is TGTGCCACCGCTAGCGGGCACAGCTCCTACAATGAGCAGTTCTTC.

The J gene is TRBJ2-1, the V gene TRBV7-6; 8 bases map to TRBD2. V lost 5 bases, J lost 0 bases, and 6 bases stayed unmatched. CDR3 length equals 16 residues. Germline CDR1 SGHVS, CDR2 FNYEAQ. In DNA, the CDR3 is TGTGCCAGCAGCGACTTAGCGGGGCGCTCCTACAATGAGCAGTTCTTC. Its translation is CASSDLAGRSYNEQFF.

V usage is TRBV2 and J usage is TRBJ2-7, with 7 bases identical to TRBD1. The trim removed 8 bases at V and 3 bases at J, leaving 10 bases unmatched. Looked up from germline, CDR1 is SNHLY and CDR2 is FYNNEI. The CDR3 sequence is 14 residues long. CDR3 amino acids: CASHFSTGVYEQYF. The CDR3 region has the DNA TGTGCCAGCCACTTCTCTACAGGGGTCTACGAGCAGTACTTC.

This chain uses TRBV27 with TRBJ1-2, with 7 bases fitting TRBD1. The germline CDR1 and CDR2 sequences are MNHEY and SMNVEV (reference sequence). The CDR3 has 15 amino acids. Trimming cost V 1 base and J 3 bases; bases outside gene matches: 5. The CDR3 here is CASSLYPGGYYGYTF. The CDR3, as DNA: TGTGCCAGCAGTTTATATCCAGGGGGTTACTATGGCTACACCTTC.